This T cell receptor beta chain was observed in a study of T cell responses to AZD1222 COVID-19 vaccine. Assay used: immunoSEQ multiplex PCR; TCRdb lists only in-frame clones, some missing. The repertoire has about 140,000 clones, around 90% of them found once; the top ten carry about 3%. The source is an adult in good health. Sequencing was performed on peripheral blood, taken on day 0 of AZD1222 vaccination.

CDR3: CASRHGEGAGQPQHF. CDR3 in DNA: TGTGCAAGTCGCCACGGAGAGGGGGCAGGGCAGCCCCAGCATTTT. The chain links TRBV12-2 to TRBJ1-5; the D call of TRBD1 is as the table states it, not checked on the DNA. TRBV12-2 is labeled a pseudogene. The CDR3 consists of 15 residues.